This T cell receptor (beta chain) was captured by sequencing in a study of regulatory T cells in long-lasting Graves disease. Study details: Graves' patients (newly diagnosed) had been on antithyroid drugs under 3 months.

Time point: newly diagnosed GD, antithyroid drugs for less than 3 months. PBMCs were the source of the RNA used for TCR sequencing. Many counts were recorded for this clonotype. Its matching antigen is unknown. In building TCR beta libraries, iRepertoire HTBI primers were used together with Arm-PCR of CDR3 regions. MiXCR, applied by TCRdb to the multiplex PCR reads, yields one record per CDR3 protein. This repertoire shows approximately 230,000 distinct CDR3 sequences, about 17% found once; its top ten account for approximately 24%. Points from the study as a whole: Authors noted too few samples as a limitation.

Sequenced here: peripheral blood mononuclear cells (PBMCs), sampled at new diagnosis, from a patient treated with antithyroid drugs. This TCR was sampled from a female donor with Graves disease.

CDR3 loop: CSVSDRGQNKFF. For the CDR3, the DNA is TGCAGCGTTTCGGACAGGGGGCAAAATAAGTTCTTC. J is TRBJ2-1 and V is TRBV29-1; the match to TRBD1 covers 11 bases. Germline CDR1 reads SQVTM; CDR2 reads ANQGSEA. CDR3 size: 12 residues. The V and J ends lost 5 bases and 14 bases, in that order; junction bases with no gene match: 8.